The 10 T cell receptor beta chains reported below all come from one sample, sequenced in a study of cytomegalovirus exposure and HLA in healthy donors. PCR primers comprised 60 Vbeta and 13 Jbeta primers. Method: immunoSEQ multiplex PCR; TCRdb's copy keeps in-frame clones and lacks some. The repertoire includes approximately 110,000 clones, roughly 67% of them detected once, and approximately 8.4% sits in the top ten. The sequenced material came from PBMCs. All receptors come from a man aged 35 to 55 in good health and CMV-seronegative.

The chain combines TRBV5-1 with TRBJ2-1, with 11 bases that match TRBD1. Germline V gives CDR1 SGHRS, CDR2 YFSETQ. With V trimmed by 5 bases and J by 7 bases, 8 bases remained unmatched. The length of the CDR3 is 15 residues. The CDR3 loop is CASRGLGQGGNEQFF. In nucleotides, the CDR3 is TGCGCCAGCAGGGGTTTGGGACAGGGGGGAAATGAGCAGTTCTTC.

This clone appeared a single time. The chain is built from TRBV27 and TRBJ2-7; 15 nucleotides align to TRBD2. The ends lost 4 bases at V and 2 bases at J; junction bases unmatched: 6. The CDR3 contains 17 residues. Germline CDR1 is MNHEY and CDR2 is SMNVEV (reference sequence). CDR3 nucleotide sequence: TGTGCCAGCAGTTCGGGGACTAGCGGGGGGCCCCCCTACGAGCAGTACTTC. Its protein product is CASSSGTSGGPPYEQYF.

The chain has TRBV27 and TRBJ1-4, with TRBD1 as a possible D gene (6 bases). From germline, CDR1 is MNHEY and CDR2 SMNVEV (reference sequence). The CDR3 is made up of 23 amino acids. Trimming took 6 bases from V and 1 from J, leaving 36 bases between them. The CDR3 DNA sequence: TGTGCCAGCAGCCAGACCGTCCTTTGGACAGACCAACCCCTGGGGTTAACTAATGAAAAACTGTTTTTT. Encoded protein: CASSQTVLWTDQPLGLTNEKLFF.

This chain connects TRBV2 to TRBJ1-6; no reliable D call. This CDR3 is built from 13 residues. In germline, CDR1 is SNHLY, CDR2 FYNNEI. V dropped 2 bases and J dropped 10 bases, with 9 bases sitting between them. The chain's CDR3 is CASSETVGSPLHF. The CDR3 region has the DNA TGTGCCAGCAGTGAAACAGTAGGATCACCCCTCCACTTT.

The V call is TRBV11-2, the J call TRBJ1-2; TRBD1 is a possible D gene (6 bases). The germline CDR1 and CDR2 sequences are SGHAT and FQNNGV. The V end lost 0 bases, the J end lost 7 bases, and 15 bases lay between the germline ends. The CDR3 extends over 15 amino acids. The CDR3 loop is CASSLDPGGMSGYTF. The CDR3, as DNA: TGTGCCAGCAGCTTAGATCCGGGGGGCATGAGTGGCTACACCTTC.

V is TRBV19 and J is TRBJ2-7, with D tentatively TRBD2 (6 bases). In germline, CDR1 is LNHDA, CDR2 SQIVND (reference sequence). V was trimmed by 1 base and J by 0 bases, leaving 10 bases between them. The CDR3 loop spans 15 amino acids. The CDR3 loop reads CASSIVRGSSYEQYF. Here the CDR3 DNA reads TGTGCCAGTAGTATAGTGCGGGGAAGCTCCTACGAGCAGTACTTC.

The chain uses TRBV4-2 and TRBJ2-3, with D maybe TRBD1 (6 bases). This CDR3 comprises 14 residues. V lost 3 bases to trimming and J lost 6 bases, with 13 bases between them. The germline CDR1 and CDR2 sequences are LGHNA and YNFKEQ. CDR3 protein: CASSQNRDWDTQYF. For the CDR3, the DNA is TGTGCCAGCAGCCAGAACAGGGATTGGGATACGCAGTATTTT.

This sequence joins TRBV7-2 and TRBJ1-1; TRBD1 is a possible D gene (6 bases). The CDR3 is 13 residues long. Germline loops: CDR1 SGHTA, CDR2 FQGNSA. The V end lost 2 bases, the J end lost 11 bases, and 15 bases lay between the germline ends. The CDR3, as DNA: TGTGCCAGCAGCTTATCAACAAAGGGGGAGGCTTTCTTT. This codes for CASSLSTKGEAFF.

This chain links TRBV2 with TRBJ1-2; 7 nucleotides line up with TRBD1. Germline V CDR1 and CDR2: SNHLY, FYNNEI. V was clipped by 5 bases and J by 2 bases; unmatched bases: 2. The CDR3 has 13 residues. The CDR3 here is CASSSTGNYGYTF. DNA of the CDR3: TGTGCCAGCAGTTCGACAGGGAACTATGGCTACACCTTC.

CDR3 sequence reads: CASGPPGQAYNEQFF. In DNA, the CDR3 is TGTGCTAGTGGTCCGCCGGGACAGGCGTACAATGAGCAGTTCTTC. V is TRBV12-5 and J is TRBJ2-1; 8 nucleotides align to TRBD1. The CDR3 runs to 15 residues. V dropped 5 bases and J dropped 4; count of bases not matched to a gene: 7. Germline V gene sequence: CDR1 LGHNT, CDR2 FRNRAP.